This T cell receptor (beta chain) was documented in a study of blood T cell repertoires in COVID-19. Across the whole study: Acute and convalescent COVID-19 samples came from the United States, Italy and Spain. PBMCs, B-cell-depleted T cells, or T cells provided the cDNA or gDNA that made up the material.

The CDR3 is 14 residues long. V was shortened by 4 bases and J by 10 bases, with 14 bases between the two germline ends. CDR1 is WNHNN, CDR2 SYGVQD, per germline (reference sequence). Original processing methods: Amplified reference gene primers provided the basis for estimating nucleated cell counts. Sequenced by immunoSEQ multiplex PCR; TCRdb stores in-frame clones only, minus some. V and J calls and clone size are as listed in that table; D and trimming were resolved from the DNA. This table holds approximately 140,000 clones, about 88% found once. The source material was peripheral blood. V is TRBV10-1 and J is TRBJ1-6, with D uncertain. This TCR derives from a woman over 75 with acute or convalescent COVID-19. The CDR3 nucleotides read TGCGCCAGCAGTGGTGGGTCAAGAGGCTCACCCCTCCACTTT. Translation: CASSGGSRGSPLHF.